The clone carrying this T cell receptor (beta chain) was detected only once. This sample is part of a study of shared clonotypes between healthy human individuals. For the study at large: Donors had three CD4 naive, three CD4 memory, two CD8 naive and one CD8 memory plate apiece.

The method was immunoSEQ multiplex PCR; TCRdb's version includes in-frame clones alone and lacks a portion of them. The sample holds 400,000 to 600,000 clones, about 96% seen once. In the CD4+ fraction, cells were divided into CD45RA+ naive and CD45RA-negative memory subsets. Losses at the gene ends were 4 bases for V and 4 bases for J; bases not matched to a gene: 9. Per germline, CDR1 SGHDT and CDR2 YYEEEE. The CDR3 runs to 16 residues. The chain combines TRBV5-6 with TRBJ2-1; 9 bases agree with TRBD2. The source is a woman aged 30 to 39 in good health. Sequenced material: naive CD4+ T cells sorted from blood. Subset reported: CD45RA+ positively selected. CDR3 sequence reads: CASSHPVAGVYNEQFF. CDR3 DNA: TGTGCCAGCAGCCACCCCGTAGCGGGAGTATACAATGAGCAGTTCTTC.